The clone carrying this T cell receptor (beta chain) was observed a few times. Its antigen is undetermined. This sample was taken from a study of cytomegalovirus exposure and HLA in healthy donors. General study findings and limits: The CMV antigen specificity of a few CMV-associated chains was confirmed through in vitro analysis.

TCRdb's table, derived via immunoSEQ multiplex PCR, lists solely in-frame clones and lacks some. This sample carries 95,000 to 150,000 clones, roughly 90% of them seen once, and the ten largest clones take about 6%. Trimming left V 8 bases short and J 5 bases short, with 9 bases between. Germline V gene lookup returns CDR1 LNHDA and CDR2 SQIVND (reference sequence). The CDR3 extends over 11 amino acids. Sequencing was carried out using PBMCs. The sequence was collected from a woman aged 18-29 years in good health and CMV-seropositive. The chain carries TRBV19 and TRBJ1-1; D might be TRBD1 (5 bases). CDR3 sequence: CASSGGTEAFF. For the CDR3, the DNA is TGTGCCAGTTCGGGGGGGACTGAAGCTTTCTTT.